Listed here are 6 T cell receptor beta chains from one sample, sequenced in a study of beta chain features in type 1 diabetes (dated by TCRdb to the late 2010s). Study-wide conclusions, independent of this receptor: Type 1 diabetes patients showed a moderate but significant shortening of TCRB CDR3 length in all four CD4+ subsets.

The antigens these receptors bind are not known. Libraries were made using the immunoSEQ multiplex PCR assay. The entire amount of isolated RNA was reverse transcribed using the High Capacity cDNA Reverse Transcription Kit, so the sequenced TCRB transcripts were expressed ones. Entries here come from immuneACCESS through TCRdb and include only in-frame sequences with V and J called. Some clones fail to appear in such tables; in the studies checked, an unresolved V gene covers under half of the shortfall, and the cause of the remainder is unknown. For this sample there are more than 300,000 clones; about 12% appear just once. The ten top clones hold approximately 0.01% of the sample. Sequenced sample: naive CD4+ T cells from blood. The sample's cell subset or site, from its label and the paper: true naive CD4+ T cells. These TCRs come from a woman under 30 with type 1 diabetes.

In this sample, this clone turned up a few times. The chain recombines TRBV19 with TRBJ1-1, with 8 bases that match TRBD1. The CDR3 length is 14 residues. CDR1 is LNHDA and CDR2 is SQIVND in the germline V gene (reference sequence). Unmatched junction bases numbered 4, after V lost 5 bases and J lost 2 bases. DNA of the CDR3: TGTGCCAGTAGTTATGACAGGGGTAACACTGAAGCTTTCTTT. This codes for CASSYDRGNTEAFF.

This clone has only a few counts. The chain links TRBV7-3 to TRBJ2-5; the match to TRBD2 covers 7 bases. V trimming: 1 base; J trimming: 5 bases; junction bases outside the gene matches: 4. The germline V gene encodes CDR1 SGHTA and CDR2 FQGTGA. The CDR3 has 14 amino acids. The CDR3 DNA follows: TGTGCCAGCAGCTTAAGCGGGAGTAGGGAGACCCAGTACTTC. Translation: CASSLSGSRETQYF.

This clone has a handful of counts. The chain recombines TRBV9 with TRBJ1-5; 9 bases line up with TRBD1. V was clipped by 6 bases and J by 4 bases; unmatched bases: 8. This CDR3 contains 15 residues. Germline-derived CDR1 and CDR2 are SGDLS and YYNGEE. CDR3 residues: CASTPGTGYNQPQHF. CDR3 nucleotides: TGTGCCAGCACCCCCGGGACAGGGTATAATCAGCCCCAGCATTTT.

V is TRBV14 and J is TRBJ1-1; D remains unclear. This CDR3 has 14 residues. Trimming took 5 bases from V and 4 from J, leaving 14 bases between them. Germline lookup yields CDR1 SGHDN and CDR2 FVKESK. In DNA form, the CDR3 reads TGTGCCAGCAGCTATCGGAGGGTGGGCACTGAAGCTTTCTTT. The encoded protein is CASSYRRVGTEAFF.

V usage is TRBV6-6 and J usage is TRBJ2-5, with 10 positions matching TRBD2. In germline, CDR1 is MNHNY, CDR2 SVGAGI (reference sequence). There are 16 residues in the CDR3. V lost 7 bases and J lost 5; bases outside the gene matches: 13. The CDR3, as DNA: TGTGCCAGCACCCAGACTAGCGGGCCGCGAGGGGAGACCCAGTACTTC. Its protein is CASTQTSGPRGETQYF.

V usage is TRBV11-2 and J usage is TRBJ2-5; 7 bases are shared with TRBD1. The CDR3 has 14 amino acids. Per germline, CDR1 SGHAT and CDR2 FQNNGV. The ends lost 10 bases at V and 2 bases at J; junction bases unmatched: 10. CDR3 DNA sequence: TGTGCCACCACCCTTGGGACAGCTCAAGAGACCCAGTACTTC. It translates to CATTLGTAQETQYF.